This is a list of T cell receptor beta chains from one sample in a study of patients and donors after allogeneic stem cell transplantation. MiXCR, applied by TCRdb to the RT-PCR reads, yields one record per CDR3 protein. The sample shows 900,000 to 1,000,000 distinct CDR3 sequences, roughly 18% of them seen only once. Sequences were obtained from blood, either unsorted or a sorted T cell fraction (not recorded which). The receptors were sampled from a human donor who was either an allogeneic HSCT recipient or a stem cell or donor lymphocyte infusion donor (not recorded which). It is not recorded whose cells these are; they may come from a transplant donor. The CDR3 runs from the conserved cysteine through the conserved F or W. The D gene is left open where the match is weak. Clone size is stated in some rows and not others, as once, few, many or a class when expanded.

V gene,D gene,J gene,clone size,CDR3 DNA,CDR3 protein
TRBV12-3/TRBV12-4,TRBD1,TRBJ2-3,few,TGTGCCAGCAGCTGGGACAGAACCACAGATACGCAGTATTTT,CASSWDRTTDTQYF
TRBV3-1,.,TRBJ1-4,few,TGTGCCAGCAGCCAGGATCTACCGGGGGTTTCTGGTGAAAAACTGTTTTTT,CASSQDLPGVSGEKLFF
TRBV9,.,TRBJ2-7,few,TGTGCCAGCAGCGATACCGGGAGAAGCTACGAGCAGTACTTC,CASSDTGRSYEQYF
TRBV29-1,.,TRBJ2-1,many,TGCAGCGCCGAGGAGGGAGCTACAAGTGAGCAGTTCTTC,CSAEEGATSEQFF
TRBV12-3/TRBV12-4,.,TRBJ1-2,many,TGTGCCAGCAGCAGGCGGGGAAAGCCCGGGATGGGCTATGGCTACACCTTC,CASSRRGKPGMGYGYTF
TRBV20-1,.,TRBJ1-5,.,TGCAGTGCTAGTCCCCCTAGGGGGACGGCGAGCAATCAGCCCCAGCATTTT,CSASPPRGTASNQPQHF
TRBV6-1,TRBD1,TRBJ1-5,.,TGTGCCAGCAGAGCCGGGACAGGGGGCGGTCAGCCCCAGCATTTT,CASRAGTGGGQPQHF
TRBV6-2/TRBV6-3,.,TRBJ2-5,few,TGTGCCAGCAGTTACCGGACAGGGAGGGCAGAGACCCAGTACTTC,CASSYRTGRAETQYF
TRBV12-3/TRBV12-4,TRBD1,TRBJ1-2,few,TGTGCCAGCAGCAACGGGGGGCAGGGGGGCTATGGCTACACCTTC,CASSNGGQGGYGYTF
TRBV6-2/TRBV6-3,.,TRBJ1-5,few,TGTGCCAGCAGTAGGGGGGAGCGGGAGAGCAATCAGCCCCAGCATTTT,CASSRGERESNQPQHF
TRBV12-3/TRBV12-4,TRBD2,TRBJ2-3,.,TGTGCCAGCAGTATGAGCGGGAGCGCAGATACGCAGTATTTT,CASSMSGSADTQYF
TRBV27,.,TRBJ2-2,few,TGTGCCAGCAGTTTATTCGGCCCTCCGAACACCGGGGAGCTGTTTTTT,CASSLFGPPNTGELFF
TRBV3-1,.,TRBJ1-3,.,TGTGCCAGCAGCCCTCGTTCGGGTTCAGTTGGAAACACCATATATTTT,CASSPRSGSVGNTIYF
TRBV12-3/TRBV12-4,TRBD2,TRBJ2-1,many,TGTGCCAGCAGTTTAGTTAGGACTAGCGCCTCCAGCTCCTACAATGAGCAGTTCTTC,CASSLVRTSASSSYNEQFF
TRBV9,TRBD2,TRBJ2-3,.,TGTGCCAGCAGCGCCTCCGGGACTAGCTCACTAGTCACAGATACGCAGTATTTT,CASSASGTSSLVTDTQYF
TRBV9,.,TRBJ2-5,.,TGTGCCAGCAGCGTAGCCGGAGCGACAAAAGAGACCCAGTACTTC,CASSVAGATKETQYF
TRBV12-3/TRBV12-4,TRBD2,TRBJ2-5,.,TGTGCCAGCAGTTTGCGGACGGGGGGGTACCAAGAGACCCAGTACTTC,CASSLRTGGYQETQYF
TRBV10-3,.,TRBJ2-4,few,TGTGCCATCAGTGATACCAACCTAGCCAAAAACATTCAGTACTTC,CAISDTNLAKNIQYF